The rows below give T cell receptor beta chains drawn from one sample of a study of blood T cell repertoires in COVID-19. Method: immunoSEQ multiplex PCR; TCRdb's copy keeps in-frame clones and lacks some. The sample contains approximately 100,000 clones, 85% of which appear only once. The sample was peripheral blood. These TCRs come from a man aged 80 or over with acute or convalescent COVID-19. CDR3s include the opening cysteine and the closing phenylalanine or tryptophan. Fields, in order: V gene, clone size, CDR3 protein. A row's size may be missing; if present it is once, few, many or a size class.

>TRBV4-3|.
CASSQGTDASSEQYF
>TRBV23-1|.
CASSQSDRSPIQETQYF
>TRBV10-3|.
CAIRPTSGRALDEQYF
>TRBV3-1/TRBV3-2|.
CASSQEGQVNEQFF
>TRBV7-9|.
CASSSRAGAIDEQFF
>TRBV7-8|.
CASSLGDRLIPQPQHF
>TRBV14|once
CASSHIPGGGADTQYF
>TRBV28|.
CASSQTSGRETQYF
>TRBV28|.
CASSLGGQARKPQHF
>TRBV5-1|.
CASSNQYEQYF
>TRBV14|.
CASSQRRSSYNEQFF
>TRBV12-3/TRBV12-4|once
CASSPRQEEQFF
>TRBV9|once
CASSESPGSVTSTDTQYF
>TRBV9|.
CAGAGRDTGELFF